Shown below are 19 T cell receptor beta chains from a single sample sequenced in a study of cytomegalovirus exposure and HLA in healthy donors. Researchers ran the PCR with 60 Vbeta and 13 Jbeta primers. Produced via immunoSEQ multiplex PCR; TCRdb's table is partial and in-frame only. The sample includes about 120,000 clones, 81% seen only once; the top ten take under 4.5%. The source material was PBMCs. Receptors were obtained from a young man in good health and CMV-seropositive.

The rearrangement joins TRBV4-1 to TRBJ1-1; D is ambiguous. Per germline, CDR1 MGHRA and CDR2 YSYEKL. The V end lost 0 bases, the J end lost 7 bases, and 18 bases lay between the germline ends. This CDR3 region has 16 residues. The DNA of the CDR3 is TGCGCCAGCAGCCAAGATCCGTCAGGAGGGCTTGGTGAAGCTTTCTTT. It translates to CASSQDPSGGLGEAFF.

The J gene is TRBJ2-3, the V gene TRBV27; TRBD2 is a possible D gene (6 bases). The germline V gene has CDR1 MNHEY and CDR2 SMNVEV (reference sequence). The CDR3 is 13 residues long. Trimming stripped 7 bases from V and 4 bases from J, with 12 bases between. The CDR3: CASMVSGADTQYF. The CDR3 DNA reads as TGTGCCAGCATGGTTTCGGGGGCAGATACGCAGTATTTT.

The gene calls are TRBV30 and TRBJ1-2; D gene unclear. The CDR3 covers 12 residues. Germline-derived CDR1 and CDR2 are GTSNPN and SVGIG (reference sequence). The V end lost 2 bases, the J end lost 7 bases, and 11 bases lay between the germline ends. The chain's CDR3 is CAWSKEGGGYTF. The CDR3 nucleotides are TGTGCCTGGAGTAAGGAAGGAGGTGGCTACACCTTC.

The chain combines TRBV6-5 with TRBJ1-4; D not certain. The CDR3 loop spans 14 amino acids. Germline V gene lookup returns CDR1 MNHEY and CDR2 SVGAGI. Trimming cost V 2 bases and J 5 bases, with 9 bases left between them. As DNA, the CDR3 is TGTGCCAGCAGTTACGTAGCCGGAAATGAAAAACTGTTTTTT. Protein: CASSYVAGNEKLFF.

This chain joins TRBV2 and TRBJ1-2; no definite D call. This CDR3 has 14 residues. Per the germline V gene, CDR1 is SNHLY and CDR2 is FYNNEI. V lost 6 bases and J lost 6, with 17 bases in between. The chain's CDR3 is CASSGFGRSNGYTF. Written as DNA, the CDR3 is TGTGCCAGCAGCGGGTTCGGTCGCAGTAATGGCTACACCTTC.

The chain employs TRBV9 and TRBJ2-5; 10 bases agree with TRBD2. The ends lost 4 bases at V and 12 bases at J; junction bases unmatched: 6. The germline V gene has CDR1 SGDLS and CDR2 YYNGEE. This CDR3 spans 12 amino acids. As DNA, the CDR3 is TGTGCCAGCAGCCCAGTCACTAGCGGGGAGTACTTC. Translating it yields CASSPVTSGEYF.

V usage is TRBV6-5 and J usage is TRBJ1-6; weak D call: TRBD1 (6 bases). Germline CDR1 is MNHEY and CDR2 is SVGAGI. The CDR3 runs 15 residues. With 7 bases removed from V and 8 bases from J, the gap between germline ends came to 18 bases. CDR3 amino acids: CASKILRGGYSPLHF. As DNA, the CDR3 is TGTGCCAGCAAAATCCTCAGGGGTGGTTATTCACCCCTCCACTTT.

Comment on this clone: One junction end disagrees with the germline gene, perhaps due to a read error. In nucleotides, the CDR3 is TGTTCCAGCAGCTTACGGACAGATACGCAGTATTTT. Translation gives CSSSLRTDTQYF. This sequence joins TRBV7-9 and TRBJ2-3, with no clear D. Looked up from germline, CDR1 is SEHNR and CDR2 is FQNEAQ (reference sequence). The CDR3 runs to 12 residues.

This clone is a singleton in its sample. CDR3 protein: CASSYSGGSGTDTQYF. CDR3 coding DNA: TGTGCCAGCAGTTACTCGGGGGGGTCTGGCACAGATACGCAGTATTTT. The rearrangement joins TRBV6-6 to TRBJ2-3; 7 bases fit TRBD2. The CDR3 spans 16 residues. Losses at the gene ends were 0 bases for V and 1 base for J; bases not matched to a gene: 4. Per the germline V gene, CDR1 is MNHNY and CDR2 is SVGAGI (reference sequence).

This clone was counted only a few times. The chain carries TRBV2 and TRBJ2-7, with a possible D match to TRBD2 (5 bases). The germline CDR1 and CDR2 sequences are SNHLY and FYNNEI. Deletions cut 7 bases from V and 0 bases from J, with 13 bases between. The CDR3 has 14 residues. The CDR3, as DNA: TGTGCCAGCATAGGAGGACGGGACTCCTACGAGCAGTACTTC. It codes for CASIGGRDSYEQYF.

V and J are TRBV5-1 and TRBJ2-1, with TRBD2 identical over 7 bases. CDR1 is SGHRS and CDR2 is YFSETQ in the germline V gene. With V trimmed by 3 bases and J by 5 bases, 2 bases remained unmatched. This CDR3 region has 13 residues. The CDR3 spells CASSSLADNEQFF. The CDR3 DNA reads as TGCGCCAGCAGCTCCCTAGCGGACAATGAGCAGTTCTTC.

This clone was picked up a small number of times. Here the CDR3 DNA reads TGTGCCAGTAGTATGAAGTTCTGGGGCGGCTACACCTTC. It encodes CASSMKFWGGYTF. The rearrangement links TRBV19 to TRBJ1-2; tentatively, D is TRBD1 (5 bases). This CDR3 spans 13 amino acids. The V end lost 3 bases, the J end lost 8 bases, and 13 bases lay between the germline ends. Germline CDR1 and CDR2: LNHDA and SQIVND (reference sequence). The entire variable domain, with the rest obtained from reference TRBV19 and TRBJ1-2, is as follows: DGGITQSPKYLFRKEGQNVTLSCEQNLNHDAMYWYRQDPGQGLRLIYYSQIVNDFQKGDIAEGYSVSREKKESFPLTVTSAQKNPTAFYLCASSMKFWGGYTFGSGTRLTVV.

Turning to this clone: At one end the junction does not follow the germline gene, possibly because of a read error. The J gene is TRBJ2-1, the V gene TRBV27, with a tentative D call TRBD1 (5 bases). Germline loops: CDR1 MNHEY, CDR2 SMNVEV (reference sequence). The CDR3 is 14 residues long. CDR3 protein: CASGLGASYNEQFF. CDR3 coding DNA: TGTGCCAGCGGTTTAGGGGCCTCCTACAATGAGCAGTTCTTC.

This chain connects TRBV30 to TRBJ2-3; D gene ambiguous. The CDR3 is made up of 15 amino acids. Germline values: CDR1 GTSNPN, CDR2 SVGIG (reference sequence). V lost 2 bases to trimming and J lost 3 bases, with 15 bases between them. CDR3 nucleotide sequence: TGTGCCTGGAGTTACGGTCCCCTCGGGACAGATACGCAGTATTTT. This gives the protein CAWSYGPLGTDTQYF.

J is TRBJ2-2 and V is TRBV6-1, with TRBD1 matching 10 bases. V was clipped by 3 bases and J by 3 bases; unmatched bases: 1. Germline V gene data show CDR1 as MNHNS and CDR2 as SASEGT. CDR3 length equals 15 residues. The CDR3 DNA reads as TGTGCCAGCAGTGAGGGACAGGGGCACACCGGGGAGCTGTTTTTT. It specifies CASSEGQGHTGELFF.

The J gene is TRBJ1-1, the V gene TRBV9; a weak D match, TRBD1 (5 bases). CDR1 is SGDLS and CDR2 is YYNGEE in the germline V gene. V gave up 3 bases and J gave up 2 bases, with 8 bases separating them. CDR3 length equals 13 residues. CDR3 amino acids: CASSGDRNTEAFF. The CDR3 coding sequence is TGTGCCAGCAGCGGTGACAGAAACACTGAAGCTTTCTTT.

CDR3 sequence reads: CASSVASGQGLLSGANVLTF. Written as DNA, the CDR3 is TGTGCCAGCAGCGTAGCGTCGGGGCAGGGGTTACTATCTGGGGCCAACGTCCTGACTTTC. The chain combines TRBV9 with TRBJ2-6; a possible D gene is TRBD1 (6 bases). V was shortened by 0 bases and J by 1 base, with 20 bases between the two germline ends. This CDR3 is 20 amino acids long. Germline values: CDR1 SGDLS, CDR2 YYNGEE.

This rearrangement joins TRBV5-6 to TRBJ1-1, with 7 bases fitting TRBD1. Germline CDR1 reads SGHDT; CDR2 reads YYEEEE. Trimming removed 2 bases from V and 10 bases from J; junction bases left unmatched: 11. The CDR3 covers 14 residues. The CDR3, as DNA: TGTGCCAGCAGCTTCGGAAGTGACAGGGTGGGAGCTTTCTTT. Protein product: CASSFGSDRVGAFF.

The chain carries TRBV7-9 and TRBJ1-1, with TRBD1 matching over 8 bases. The length of the CDR3 is 16 residues. Trimming cost V 5 bases and J 5 bases; bases outside gene matches: 13. CDR1 is SEHNR and CDR2 is FQNEAQ in the germline V gene (reference sequence). Here the CDR3 DNA reads TGTGCCAGCAGCCCGTGGACAGGGATAGGGGGGACTGAAGCTTTCTTT. This codes for CASSPWTGIGGTEAFF.